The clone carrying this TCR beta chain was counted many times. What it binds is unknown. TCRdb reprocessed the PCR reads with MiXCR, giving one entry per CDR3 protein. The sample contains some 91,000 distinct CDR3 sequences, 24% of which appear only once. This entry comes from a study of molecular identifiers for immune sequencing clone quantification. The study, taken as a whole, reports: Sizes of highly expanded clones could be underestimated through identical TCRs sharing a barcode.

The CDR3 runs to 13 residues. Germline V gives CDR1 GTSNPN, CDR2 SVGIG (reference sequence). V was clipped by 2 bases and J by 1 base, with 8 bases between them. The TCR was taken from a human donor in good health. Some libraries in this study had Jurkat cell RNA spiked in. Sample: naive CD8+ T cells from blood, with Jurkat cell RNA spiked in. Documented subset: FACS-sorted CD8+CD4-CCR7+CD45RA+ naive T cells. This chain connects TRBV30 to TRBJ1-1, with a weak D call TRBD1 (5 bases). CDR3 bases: TGTGCCTGGAGTCGAGACAGGAACACTGAAGCTTTCTTT. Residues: CAWSRDRNTEAFF.